This TCR beta chain was observed in a study of CD8 T cells in ankylosing spondylitis. Study results and limitations: Made up of about eight highly homologous variants, a TCR beta motif appeared characteristic of ankylosing spondylitis blood.

Germline lookup yields CDR1 LGHNA and CDR2 YSLEER. CDR3 length: 15 residues. The V gene lost 0 bases and the J gene lost 1 base, with 9 bases spanning the gap. This clonotype was counted ten times or more. As yet, its antigen is unknown. It was by quantitative 5'-RACE with molecular barcodes that TCR beta libraries were made. TCRdb used MiXCR to reprocess the 5' RACE reads, holding one entry per CDR3 protein. Seen here are roughly 490,000 distinct CDR3 sequences, roughly 5% observed once, and the top ten hold around 3.5%. The clonotype comes from a male donor with ankylosing spondylitis. Material for sequencing was blood, either unsorted or a sorted T cell fraction (not recorded which). The chain combines TRBV4-3 with TRBJ2-5; D uncertain. In DNA, the CDR3 is TGCGCCAGCAGCCAAGATTGGGCAGTCCAAGAGACCCAGTACTTC. This gives the protein CASSQDWAVQETQYF.